Each of the 31 T cell receptor beta chains below was sequenced from the same sample in a study of T cells in localized non-small cell lung cancer. Profiled with immunoSEQ multiplex PCR; TCRdb holds only in-frame clones, not every one. The data hold 100,000 to 150,000 clones, with roughly 90% observed a single time. The specimen was peripheral blood, collected before any cancer treatment. The receptors shown here come from a female donor aged 60 or older with stage I lung adenocarcinoma.

The chain employs TRBV7-3 and TRBJ2-2; D could derive from TRBD1 or TRBD2 (5 bases each). Between the trimmed V and J ends, which lost 4 bases and 6 bases, there was a span of 12 bases. The CDR3 loop spans 14 amino acids. The germline V gene encodes CDR1 SGHTA and CDR2 FQGTGA. This CDR3 reads CASSSTGTAGELFF. The CDR3, as DNA: TGTGCCAGCAGCTCAACTGGGACGGCCGGGGAGCTGTTTTTT.

CDR3 sequence reads: CASSQTGGVMNGYTF. Written as DNA, the CDR3 is TGTGCCAGTAGTCAGACCGGGGGAGTTATGAATGGCTACACCTTC. V usage is TRBV19 and J usage is TRBJ1-2, with D possibly being TRBD1 (5 bases). Trimming pared 5 bases from V and 6 bases from J, leaving 19 bases between. Germline V lookup: CDR1 LNHDA, CDR2 SQIVND (reference sequence). The CDR3 extends over 15 amino acids.

This rearrangement joins TRBV7-9 to TRBJ2-1, with 7 bases lining up with TRBD2. Germline V lookup: CDR1 SEHNR, CDR2 FQNEAQ (reference sequence). The CDR3 has 16 residues. V lost 2 bases and J lost 8; bases outside the gene matches: 12. CDR3 nucleotide sequence: TGTGCCAGCAGCTTAAGACGGGGAGGGGCGTTCGATGAGCAGTTCTTC. Translation gives CASSLRRGGAFDEQFF.

The chain uses TRBV27 and TRBJ2-7; the D is unclear. V lost 2 bases and J lost 6, with 8 bases in between. This CDR3 is built from 12 residues. Germline V CDR1 and CDR2: MNHEY, SMNVEV (reference sequence). The CDR3 coding sequence is TGTGCCAGCAGTTTAAACACGGGCGAGCAGTACTTC. Protein product: CASSLNTGEQYF.

The chain uses TRBV20-1 and TRBJ2-3, with 9 bases fitting TRBD2. This CDR3 region has 11 residues. In germline, CDR1 is DFQATT, CDR2 SNEGSKA (reference sequence). The ends lost 4 bases at V and 10 bases at J; junction bases unmatched: 3. CDR3 in amino acids: CSAIAGAAQYF. CDR3 sequence (DNA): TGCAGTGCTATAGCGGGAGCTGCGCAGTATTTT.

J is TRBJ1-5 and V is TRBV28; D perhaps matches TRBD1 (5 bases). The CDR3 covers 14 residues. The germline V gene has CDR1 MDHEN and CDR2 SYDVKM. V lost 9 bases to trimming and J lost 5 bases, with 17 bases between them. The CDR3 sequence is CASLPGSRDQPQHF. The CDR3 nucleotides are TGTGCCAGTTTGCCGGGCTCCAGGGATCAGCCCCAGCATTTT.

The J gene is TRBJ2-5, the V gene TRBV29-1, with D perhaps matching TRBD1 or TRBD2 (6 bases each). V was pared by 4 bases and J by 5 bases, with 14 bases between. CDR3 length equals 13 residues. In germline, CDR1 is SQVTM, CDR2 ANQGSEA. This CDR3 is CSVAPTRGETQYF. CDR3 nucleotide sequence: TGCAGCGTTGCCCCGACTAGGGGGGAGACCCAGTACTTC.

The rearrangement joins TRBV19 to TRBJ2-2; 8 nucleotides match TRBD2. V shed 4 bases, J shed 6 bases, and the junction held 1 base outside the gene matches. Looked up from germline, CDR1 is LNHDA and CDR2 is SQIVND (reference sequence). This CDR3 has 13 amino acids. The CDR3 region is CASSRLASGELFF. The CDR3, as DNA: TGTGCCAGTAGTAGACTAGCGTCCGGGGAGCTGTTTTTT.

DNA for the CDR3: TGCGCCAGCAGCCAATTAGGACAGGGGGCAGATACGCAGTATTTT. This encodes CASSQLGQGADTQYF. This chain joins TRBV4-1 and TRBJ2-3, with 10 bases lining up with TRBD1. The CDR3 sequence is 15 residues long. The germline gives CDR1 MGHRA, CDR2 YSYEKL. V shed 2 bases, J shed 4 bases, and the junction held 3 bases outside the gene matches.

V is TRBV27 and J is TRBJ2-4; perhaps TRBD2 as D (6 bases). V lost 5 bases, J lost 0 bases, and 29 bases lay in between. CDR3 length equals 21 residues. The V gene's germline CDR1 is MNHEY and CDR2 SMNVEV (reference sequence). CDR3 protein: CASSLGRLRSPSDLAKNIQYF. In DNA form, the CDR3 reads TGTGCCAGCAGTCTAGGCAGACTTAGAAGTCCTAGCGACCTAGCCAAAAACATTCAGTACTTC.

The CDR3 DNA follows: TGTGCCAGCAGCTTAGGGGTTACTGCTAATGAAAAACTGTTTTTT. It encodes CASSLGVTANEKLFF. V is TRBV5-5 and J is TRBJ1-4, with a weak D call TRBD1 (5 bases). V dropped 2 bases and J dropped 3 bases, with 11 bases sitting between them. From germline, CDR1 is SGHKS and CDR2 YYEKEE (reference sequence). There are 15 residues in the CDR3.

The chain combines TRBV7-6 with TRBJ2-2, with TRBD2 as a possible D gene (5 bases). This CDR3 region has 16 residues. V dropped 5 bases and J dropped 5 bases, with 18 bases sitting between them. The germline V gene has CDR1 SGHVS and CDR2 FNYEAQ. CDR3 in DNA: TGTGCCAGCAGCGAGCGGCCTAGGGTGGGAACCGGGGAGCTGTTTTTT. This encodes CASSERPRVGTGELFF. Combining the CDR3 with reference TRBV7-6 and TRBJ2-2 gives the whole variable domain GAGVSQSPRYKVTKRGQDVALRCDPISGHVSLYWYRQALGQGPEFLTYFNYEAQQDKSGLPNDRFSAERPEGSISTLTIQRTEQRDSAMYRCASSERPRVGTGELFFGEGSRLTVL.

Note on this clone: This sample also contains other DNA sequences that code for the same CDR3. The chain has TRBV28 and TRBJ2-7; D not resolved. Trimming left V 3 bases short and J 1 base short, with 4 bases between. CDR1 is MDHEN, CDR2 SYDVKM, per germline. This CDR3 comprises 12 residues. The CDR3 nucleotides read TGTGCCAGCAGTTTTTCTTCCTACGAGCAGTACTTC. Amino acids: CASSFSSYEQYF.

This rearrangement joins TRBV4-1 to TRBJ2-7, with TRBD2 as a possible D gene (5 bases). The CDR3 consists of 16 residues. Germline V gives CDR1 MGHRA, CDR2 YSYEKL. Trimming took off 0 bases at V and 3 bases at J, with 15 bases between the two ends. CDR3 nucleotides: TGCGCCAGCAGCCAAGATCGGTTAGCTAGCAGCTACGAGCAGTACTTC. Its translation is CASSQDRLASSYEQYF.

The J gene is TRBJ1-1, the V gene TRBV6-5, with D possibly being TRBD1 (6 bases). Germline-derived CDR1 and CDR2 are MNHEY and SVGAGI. Trimming took off 6 bases at V and 3 bases at J, with 14 bases between the two ends. The length of the CDR3 is 14 residues. The DNA of the CDR3 is TGTGCCAGCAGCCGGGGGGCTCCGGACACTGAAGCTTTCTTT. The encoded protein is CASSRGAPDTEAFF.

The rearrangement links TRBV6-5 to TRBJ1-1; TRBD1 matches 9 bases. The CDR3 length is 16 residues. CDR1 and CDR2 from the germline V gene are MNHEY and SVGAGI. The trim removed 1 base at V and 1 base at J, leaving 4 bases unmatched. Here the CDR3 reads CASSYLQGARNTEAFF. The CDR3 nucleotides are TGTGCCAGCAGTTACTTACAGGGGGCAAGGAACACTGAAGCTTTCTTT.

Turning to this clone: Other DNA sequences within the sample encode an identical CDR3. The chain carries TRBV9 and TRBJ2-7; 10 bases agree with TRBD2. The CDR3 spans 14 residues. Germline CDR1 SGDLS, CDR2 YYNGEE. V dropped 3 bases and J dropped 4; count of bases not matched to a gene: 4. DNA of the CDR3: TGTGCCAGCAGCGCTGCAGCGGGAGGGTACGAGCAGTACTTC. Its protein is CASSAAAGGYEQYF.

This chain links TRBV7-3 with TRBJ2-1; D unclear. V was trimmed by 5 bases and J by 2 bases, leaving 13 bases between them. CDR1 is SGHTA and CDR2 is FQGTGA in the germline V gene. The CDR3 runs 15 residues. CDR3 nucleotide sequence: TGTGCCAGCAGCCGTACTGGCCCGCCCTACAATGAGCAGTTCTTC. It is translated as CASSRTGPPYNEQFF.

The J gene is TRBJ2-5, the V gene TRBV4-1; 8 positions match TRBD2. The length of the CDR3 is 17 residues. The V gene end was trimmed by 1 base and the J gene end by 2 bases; junction bases not matched to a gene: 9. CDR1 and CDR2 (germline): MGHRA, YSYEKL. The CDR3 region has the DNA TGCGCCAGCAGCCAAGGGGGGGCGGGAGGACCTCAAGAGACCCAGTACTTC. This sequence encodes CASSQGGAGGPQETQYF.

V and J are TRBV19 and TRBJ2-2; D might be TRBD1 or TRBD2, each matching 5 bases. V lost 5 bases to trimming and J lost 6 bases, with 16 bases between them. Per the germline V gene, CDR1 is LNHDA and CDR2 is SQIVND (reference sequence). The CDR3 sequence is 15 residues long. CDR3 in amino acids: CASSFPGPAPGELFF. In nucleotides, the CDR3 is TGTGCCAGTAGTTTCCCGGGACCTGCACCCGGGGAGCTGTTTTTT.

The chain employs TRBV13 and TRBJ2-7; 11 bases map to TRBD2. Germline loops: CDR1 PRHDT, CDR2 FYEKMQ (reference sequence). The CDR3 is made up of 16 amino acids. The ends lost 5 bases at V and 2 bases at J; junction bases unmatched: 8. In DNA, the CDR3 is TGTGCCAGCAGCACGTGGACTAGCGGGTATGCCTACGAGCAGTACTTC. This sequence encodes CASSTWTSGYAYEQYF.

The genes are TRBV5-8 and TRBJ2-2; tentatively, D is TRBD1 (5 bases). The CDR3 is 15 amino acids. Germline loops: CDR1 SGHTS, CDR2 YDEGEE. V lost 0 bases to trimming and J lost 3 bases, with 9 bases between them. In nucleotides, the CDR3 is TGTGCCAGCAGCTTGGCAGGGTTGGACACCGGGGAGCTGTTTTTT. Its translation is CASSLAGLDTGELFF.

The chain recombines TRBV15 with TRBJ2-7; D might be TRBD1 (5 bases). V dropped 1 base and J dropped 4 bases, with 11 bases sitting between them. The CDR3 contains 14 residues. Germline V CDR1 and CDR2: LNHNV, YYDKDF (reference sequence). Written as DNA, the CDR3 is TGTGCCACCAGCAGAGGACAGCTATCTTACGAGCAGTACTTC. Its protein product is CATSRGQLSYEQYF.

The CDR3 nucleotides are TGTGCCAGCAGCTTAGGTATTGGCACCGGCAATCAGCCCCAGCATTTT. This translates into CASSLGIGTGNQPQHF. The gene calls are TRBV7-9 and TRBJ1-5; D call uncertain. Looked up from germline, CDR1 is SEHNR and CDR2 is FQNEAQ (reference sequence). The CDR3 runs to 16 residues. With 1 base removed from V and 2 bases from J, the gap between germline ends came to 12 bases.

The chain links TRBV28 to TRBJ1-2; tentatively, D is TRBD1 (5 bases). In germline, CDR1 is MDHEN, CDR2 SYDVKM. With 1 base removed from V and 4 bases from J, the gap between germline ends came to 19 bases. The CDR3 extends over 17 amino acids. In DNA, the CDR3 is TGTGCCAGCAGTTTATCTGGTAACAGGCGGCCCGGCTATGGCTACACCTTC. Translated, it gives CASSLSGNRRPGYGYTF.

The chain recombines TRBV20-1 with TRBJ2-1; no clear D gene. Per the germline V gene, CDR1 is DFQATT and CDR2 is SNEGSKA (reference sequence). The CDR3 is 11 amino acids. Between the trimmed V and J ends, which lost 3 bases and 6 bases, there was a span of 6 bases. The CDR3 reads CSASNRNEQFF. DNA for the CDR3: TGCAGTGCTAGTAACCGCAATGAGCAGTTCTTC.

The V and J genes are TRBV9 and TRBJ2-1; TRBD2 matches at 8 bases. The V and J ends lost 0 bases and 7 bases, in that order; junction bases with no gene match: 9. CDR1 is SGDLS, CDR2 YYNGEE, per germline. This CDR3 is 16 amino acids long. CDR3 sequence: CASSVAPSGRVNEQFF. DNA of the CDR3: TGTGCCAGCAGCGTAGCGCCCAGCGGGAGAGTAAATGAGCAGTTCTTC. Supplemented by reference TRBV9 and TRBJ2-1, the full variable domain reads DSGVTQTPKHLITATGQRVTLRCSPRSGDLSVYWYQQSLDQGLQFLIQYYNGEERAKGNILERFSAQQFPDLHSELNLSSLELGDSALYFCASSVAPSGRVNEQFFGPGTRLTVL.

The rearrangement uses TRBV14 and TRBJ1-4; D gene ambiguous. CDR3 size: 14 residues. V was pared by 4 bases and J by 0 bases, with 6 bases between. The germline gives CDR1 SGHDN, CDR2 FVKESK. The CDR3 loop is CASSPAPTNEKLFF. CDR3 sequence (DNA): TGTGCCAGCAGCCCGGCCCCAACTAATGAAAAACTGTTTTTT.

V usage is TRBV5-4 and J usage is TRBJ2-1, with a tentative D call TRBD1 (6 bases). Trimming shortened V by 0 bases and J by 6 bases, and 16 bases separated the two germline ends. Germline CDR1 is SGHNT and CDR2 is YYREEE (reference sequence). This CDR3 spans 16 amino acids. DNA for the CDR3: TGTGCCAGCAGCTTGGCACAAAGGCAGGGGATCAATGAGCAGTTCTTC. Amino acid sequence: CASSLAQRQGINEQFF.

The genes are TRBV6-6 and TRBJ2-7; no definite D call. This CDR3 contains 13 residues. The germline gives CDR1 MNHNY, CDR2 SVGAGI (reference sequence). Trimming removed 0 bases at V and 7 bases at J, with 10 bases between. CDR3 nucleotides: TGTGCCAGCAGTTACTCACCTGTCCAAGAGCAGTACTTC. Translating gives CASSYSPVQEQYF.

The J gene is TRBJ2-6, the V gene TRBV5-1; D call uncertain. Trimming removed 5 bases from V and 0 bases from J, with 12 bases in between. The CDR3 is made up of 16 amino acids. Looked up from germline, CDR1 is SGHRS and CDR2 is YFSETQ. Written as DNA, the CDR3 is TGCGCCAGCAGTCCATACGTTACCTCTGGGGCCAACGTCCTGACTTTC. It specifies CASSPYVTSGANVLTF.